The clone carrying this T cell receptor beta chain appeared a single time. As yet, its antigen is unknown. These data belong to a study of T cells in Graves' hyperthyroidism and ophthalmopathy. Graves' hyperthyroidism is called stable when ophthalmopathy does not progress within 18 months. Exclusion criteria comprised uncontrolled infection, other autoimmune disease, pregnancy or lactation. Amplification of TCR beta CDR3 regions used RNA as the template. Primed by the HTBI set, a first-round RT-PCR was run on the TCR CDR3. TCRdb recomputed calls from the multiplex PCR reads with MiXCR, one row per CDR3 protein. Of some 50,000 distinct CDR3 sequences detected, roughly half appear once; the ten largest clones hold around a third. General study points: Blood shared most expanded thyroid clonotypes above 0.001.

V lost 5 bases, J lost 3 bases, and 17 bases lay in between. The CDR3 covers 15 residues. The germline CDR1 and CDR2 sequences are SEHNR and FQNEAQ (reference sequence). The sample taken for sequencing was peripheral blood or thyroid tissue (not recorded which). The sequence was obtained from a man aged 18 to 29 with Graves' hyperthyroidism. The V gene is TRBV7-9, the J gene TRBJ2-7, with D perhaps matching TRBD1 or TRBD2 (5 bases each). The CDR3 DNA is TGTGCCAGCAGCCACGGGGACCTAGGGGACTACGAGCAGTACTTC. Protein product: CASSHGDLGDYEQYF. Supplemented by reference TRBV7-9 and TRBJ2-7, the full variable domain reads DTGVSQNPRHKITKRGQNVTFRCDPISEHNRLYWYRQTLGQGPEFLTYFQNEAQLEKSRLLSDRFSAERPKGSFSTLEIQRTEQGDSAMYLCASSHGDLGDYEQYFGPGTRLTVT.